This T cell receptor beta chain was sequenced for a study of blood T cells in healthy people across ages. Trimming pared 6 bases from V and 1 base from J, leaving 10 bases between. This CDR3 has 13 residues. CDR1 and CDR2 from the germline V gene are SGHTS and YDEGEE. Next came a second PCR, run for about 6 to 12 cycles, which used a sample-barcoded 5' primer along with a J-beta primer mix. In TCRdb, the 5' RACE reads were re-called with MiXCR into one record per CDR3 protein. Of some 1.5 million distinct CDR3 sequences listed, 42% are singletons. The TCR comes from a woman between 18 and 29 years old in good health. The chain uses TRBV5-8 and TRBJ1-1; unclear D gene. The sample taken for sequencing was blood. The CDR3 region has the DNA TGTGCCAGCAAACTTCGCGAGAACACTGAAGCTTTCTTT. Translation gives CASKLRENTEAFF.